The 18 T cell receptor beta chains listed next were all sequenced from one sample in a study of cytotoxic CD8 clonotypes in ibrutinib-treated CLL. Here immunoSEQ multiplex PCR was the method, and the copy in TCRdb shows in-frame clones only, minus some. The table lists more than 85,000 clones, approximately 78% of them singletons. Sequences were derived from PBMCs, sampled after 12 months of ibrutinib treatment. The source of these receptors is a human donor with chronic lymphocytic leukemia.

The V gene is TRBV19, the J gene TRBJ1-6; D is uncertain. Germline loops: CDR1 LNHDA, CDR2 SQIVND (reference sequence). The V and J ends lost 1 base and 7 bases respectively, with 8 bases between them. The CDR3 is 14 amino acids. The chain's CDR3 is CASSIGTGNSPLHF. CDR3 nucleotide sequence: TGTGCCAGTAGTATAGGGACGGGGAATTCACCCCTCCACTTT.

This chain connects TRBV5-1 to TRBJ1-5, with D uncertain. The ends were cut back, 5 bases at V and 6 bases at J, with 12 bases in the middle. This CDR3 has 13 amino acids. From germline, CDR1 is SGHRS and CDR2 YFSETQ. Here the CDR3 reads CASSIDTSQPQHF. CDR3 DNA sequence: TGCGCCAGCAGTATCGACACAAGTCAGCCCCAGCATTTT.

V is TRBV10-3 and J is TRBJ2-1; D uncertain. CDR3 length equals 12 residues. Germline-derived CDR1 and CDR2 are ENHRY and SYGVKD. Between the trimmed V and J ends, which lost 0 bases and 10 bases, there was a span of 7 bases. CDR3 loop: CAISESTGEQFF. The CDR3 region has the DNA TGTGCCATCAGTGAGTCGACCGGGGAGCAGTTCTTC.

The V and J genes are TRBV14 and TRBJ2-7; weak D call: TRBD1 (6 bases). CDR1 and CDR2 (germline): SGHDN, FVKESK. Between the trimmed V and J ends, which lost 4 bases and 5 bases, there was a span of 18 bases. The length of the CDR3 is 15 residues. The CDR3 is CASSRLGTGTHEQYF. CDR3 nucleotides: TGTGCCAGCAGCCGACTCGGTACAGGGACCCACGAGCAGTACTTC. The variable domain in full, with the rest retrieved from reference TRBV14 and TRBJ2-7, is EAGVTQFPSHSVIEKGQTVTLRCDPISGHDNLYWYRRVMGKEIKFLLHFVKESKQDESGMPNNRFLAERTGGTYSTLKVQPAELEDSGVYFCASSRLGTGTHEQYFGPGTRLTVT.

This chain links TRBV13 with TRBJ1-3; no firm D call. The CDR3 is made up of 17 amino acids. V lost 3 bases, J lost 0 bases, and 15 bases lay in between. Germline V gene lookup returns CDR1 PRHDT and CDR2 FYEKMQ (reference sequence). Here the CDR3 reads CASSFAGFADSGNTIYF. CDR3 DNA: TGTGCCAGCAGCTTCGCCGGGTTTGCGGACTCTGGAAACACCATATATTTT. Complete variable domain (other parts from reference TRBV13 and TRBJ1-3): AAGVIQSPRHLIKEKRETATLKCYPIPRHDTVYWYQQGPGQDPQFLISFYEKMQSDKGSIPDRFSAQQFSDYHSELNMSSLELGDSALYFCASSFAGFADSGNTIYFGEGSWLTVV.

The chain carries TRBV4-2 and TRBJ2-6; D is unresolved. V dropped 2 bases and J dropped 1 base, with 6 bases sitting between them. Per germline, CDR1 LGHNA and CDR2 YNFKEQ. This CDR3 comprises 15 residues. In DNA, the CDR3 is TGTGCCAGCAGCCAATCTCGGTCTGGGGCCAACGTCCTGACTTTC. It specifies CASSQSRSGANVLTF.

Regarding this clone: Other DNA sequences of this sample code for an identical CDR3. The gene calls are TRBV5-5 and TRBJ1-5; D ambiguous. V was cut by 0 bases and J by 2 bases, with 6 bases left in between. The CDR3 has 14 residues. From germline, CDR1 is SGHKS and CDR2 YYEKEE (reference sequence). The CDR3 DNA follows: TGTGCCAGCAGCTTGGGGGAGGGCAATCAGCCCCAGCATTTT. Protein: CASSLGEGNQPQHF.

This clone was seen a few times. This sequence joins TRBV18 and TRBJ2-7; D call uncertain. Trimming shortened V by 6 bases and J by 7 bases, and 16 bases separated the two germline ends. CDR3 length equals 13 residues. The germline CDR1 and CDR2 sequences are KGHSH and LQKENI. The DNA of the CDR3 is TGTGCCAGCTCCCGAGCTGGGGTCTCAGAGCAGTACTTC. This gives the protein CASSRAGVSEQYF.

J is TRBJ2-3 and V is TRBV2; D is ambiguous. In germline, CDR1 is SNHLY, CDR2 FYNNEI. This CDR3 region has 16 residues. With 6 bases removed from V and 3 bases from J, the gap between germline ends came to 19 bases. In DNA form, the CDR3 reads TGTGCCAGCAGGCAACTTAGGGCGTCGGCGACAGATACGCAGTATTTT. Protein sequence: CASRQLRASATDTQYF.

The V gene is TRBV10-2, the J gene TRBJ1-2, with TRBD1 as a possible D gene (5 bases). The germline gives CDR1 WSHSY, CDR2 SAAADI. The CDR3 spans 15 residues. Between the trimmed V and J ends, which lost 8 bases and 7 bases, there was a span of 23 bases. CDR3 residues: CASAQDLPPSGGYTF. For the CDR3, the DNA is TGCGCCAGCGCACAGGATCTCCCCCCCTCGGGTGGCTACACCTTC.

The V and J genes are TRBV28 and TRBJ2-7; D might be TRBD1 or TRBD2, each matching 6 bases. CDR1 MDHEN and CDR2 SYDVKM come from the germline V gene. This CDR3 is 19 amino acids long. V lost 5 bases to trimming and J lost 0 bases, with 26 bases between them. The CDR3 sequence is CASSAGGGARDIYSYEQYF. In DNA, the CDR3 is TGTGCCAGCAGTGCTGGTGGCGGGGCGAGGGACATTTACTCCTACGAGCAGTACTTC.

This clone was found once. The V and J genes are TRBV4-1 and TRBJ2-7; possibly TRBD1 for D (5 bases). The CDR3 is 16 amino acids. Trimming removed 0 bases from V and 2 bases from J, with 14 bases in between. From germline, CDR1 is MGHRA and CDR2 YSYEKL. The CDR3 loop reads CASSQDFGRATYEQYF. The DNA for the CDR3 is TGCGCCAGCAGCCAAGATTTTGGCAGGGCCACCTACGAGCAGTACTTC.

The chain is built from TRBV18 and TRBJ2-1; D may be TRBD1 (6 bases). From germline, CDR1 is KGHSH and CDR2 LQKENI. V lost 4 bases and J lost 1, with 8 bases in between. The CDR3 extends over 14 amino acids. CDR3 sequence (DNA): TGTGCCAGCTCACAACAGGGTTCCTACAATGAGCAGTTCTTC. As protein: CASSQQGSYNEQFF.

This clone appeared once. The chain carries TRBV15 and TRBJ2-7; perhaps TRBD2 as D (6 bases). There are 12 residues in the CDR3. V was cut by 6 bases and J by 4 bases, with 10 bases left in between. From germline, CDR1 is LNHNV and CDR2 YYDKDF (reference sequence). The CDR3 DNA follows: TGTGCCACCAGGGAGGGAGCGTACGAGCAGTACTTC. Its translation is CATREGAYEQYF.

The genes are TRBV19 and TRBJ2-1; the D is unclear. Trimming took 7 bases from V and 6 from J, leaving 16 bases between them. The germline CDR1 and CDR2 sequences are LNHDA and SQIVND (reference sequence). This CDR3 comprises 14 residues. The DNA for the CDR3 is TGTGCCAGTACTTCATTGTCTGGGATCAATGAGCAGTTCTTC. This encodes CASTSLSGINEQFF.

This chain joins TRBV9 and TRBJ2-2, with D perhaps TRBD1 (6 bases). The CDR3 runs to 14 residues. V lost 1 base to trimming and J lost 4 bases, with 8 bases between them. Germline CDR1 reads SGDLS; CDR2 reads YYNGEE. In DNA form, the CDR3 reads TGTGCCAGCAGCGTAACAGGGATCACCGGGGAGCTGTTTTTT. Translation gives CASSVTGITGELFF.

The chain employs TRBV4-1 and TRBJ2-7; 11 nucleotides match TRBD1. Germline CDR1 MGHRA, CDR2 YSYEKL. The CDR3 is 16 residues long. Losses at the gene ends were 4 bases for V and 6 bases for J; bases not matched to a gene: 11. CDR3 DNA sequence: TGCGCCAGCAGCCCCCACCAGGGACAGGGGGTAGGCGAGCAGTACTTC. It specifies CASSPHQGQGVGEQYF.

The chain recombines TRBV5-6 with TRBJ1-1; D unclear. There are 14 residues in the CDR3. CDR1 SGHDT and CDR2 YYEEEE come from the germline V gene. Trimming shortened V by 1 base and J by 3 bases, and 10 bases separated the two germline ends. The chain's CDR3 is CASSLILSDTEAFF. The CDR3 nucleotides read TGTGCCAGCAGCTTGATTCTTTCGGACACTGAAGCTTTCTTT. Full variable domain (outside the CDR3, taken from reference TRBV5-6 and TRBJ1-1): DAGVTQSPTHLIKTRGQQVTLRCSPKSGHDTVSWYQQALGQGPQFIFQYYEEEERQRGNFPDRFSGHQFPNYSSELNVNALLLGDSALYLCASSLILSDTEAFFGQGTRLTVV.